Only one count was recorded for the clone carrying this T cell receptor (beta chain). Its antigen remains unknown. The entry originates in a study of a mutant IDH1 vaccine in newly diagnosed glioma. Study background: Former treatment meant radiotherapy, temozolomide, or both; the majority had gotten both. Study-wide results and caveats: Immune responses induced by vaccination arose in around 93% of the patients. Top-clonotype changes in peripheral T cells seemed unrelated to pseudoprogression.

The data were produced by immunoSEQ multiplex PCR, yet TCRdb's version contains in-frame clones alone and is incomplete. The table includes approximately 100,000 clones, around nine tenths detected once. The V end was cut by 3 bases, the J end by 0 bases, with 23 bases between. Germline V CDR1 and CDR2: SGDLS, YYNGEE. The CDR3 has 19 amino acids. The time point here: baseline, week 1 (first vaccination visit). The treatment is: pre-vaccination baseline after standard-of-care therapy. The chain uses TRBV9 and TRBJ2-3; a weak D match, TRBD2 (6 bases). The sequences come from PBMCs, collected from a glioma patient treated with radiotherapy, temozolomide or both. The sequence came from a woman between 50 and 59 years old with glioma. CDR3 loop: CASSGSTPGFRESTDTQYF. For the CDR3, the DNA is TGTGCCAGCAGCGGATCTACTCCCGGGTTTCGGGAGAGCACAGATACGCAGTATTTT.